Listed below are T cell receptor beta chains from one sample, sequenced in a study of response to subunit inactivated influenza vaccine. TCRdb independently ran MiXCR on the RT-PCR reads; one entry per CDR3 protein. The sample has approximately 530,000 distinct CDR3 sequences; approximately 7.1% are singletons. The input for sequencing was PBMCs from blood, taken roughly 24 months after vaccination. These receptor sequences come from a man between 50 and 69 years old who received an inactivated influenza vaccine. Each CDR3 is given with its conserved first and last residue. Fields, in order: V gene, J gene, D gene, clone size, CDR3 DNA, CDR3 protein. The D gene is left open where the match is weak. Rows give clone size only sometimes, using once, few, many, or a class for an expanded clone.

TRBV12-3/TRBV12-4	TRBJ1-5	TRBD1	few	TGTGCCAGCAGTTCCCACAGGGGTAGCAATCAGCCCCAGCATTTT	CASSSHRGSNQPQHF
TRBV20-1	TRBJ1-2	.	few	TGCAGTGCTAGAGAGCGGGCCTTAACCCTCTATGGCTACACCTTC	CSARERALTLYGYTF
TRBV5-1	TRBJ2-5	TRBD2	many	TGCGCCAGCAGCTCCGCTAGCGGGGGCCCAACGGGGACCCAGTACTTC	CASSSASGGPTGTQYF
TRBV10-3	TRBJ2-1	.	few	TGTGCCACCCAGGGGGGGGGCCGTTACAATGAGCAGTTCTTC	CATQGGGRYNEQFF
TRBV5-1	TRBJ2-3	.	.	TGCGCCAGTGTGTCCGGGACTCTCACAGATACGCAGTATTTT	CASVSGTLTDTQYF
TRBV5-1	TRBJ2-5	TRBD2	.	TGCGCCAGCAGCTTGGTAGCGGGAACTCAAGAGACCCAGTACTTC	CASSLVAGTQETQYF
TRBV6-1	TRBJ2-1	.	many	TGTGCCAGCTCAACAGGGTACTCCTACAATGAGCAGTTCTTC	CASSTGYSYNEQFF
TRBV4-3	TRBJ2-7	.	.	TGCGCCAGCAGCCCAGGTGCCCGCCTGTCCTACGAGCAGTACTTC	CASSPGARLSYEQYF
TRBV15	TRBJ1-4	.	.	TGTGCCACCAGCAGAGAGCAACCAACTAATGAAAAACTGTTTTTT	CATSREQPTNEKLFF
TRBV28	TRBJ1-1	.	few	TGTGCCAGCAGTTTAAATCTCATCGCGGTCATGATGAACACTGAAGCTTTCTTT	CASSLNLIAVMMNTEAFF
TRBV5-1	TRBJ2-1	TRBD1	.	TGCGCCAGCAGCTCCGGGACAGGGGATAATGAGCAGTTCTTC	CASSSGTGDNEQFF
TRBV7-2	TRBJ2-2	TRBD1	many	TGTGCCAGCAGCACACGACAGGGAGCGAACACCGGGGAGCTGTTTTTT	CASSTRQGANTGELFF
TRBV6-5	TRBJ1-1	.	.	TGTGCCAGCAGTTACTCGCCAGGGACGGGCACTGAAGCTTTCTTT	CASSYSPGTGTEAFF
TRBV27	TRBJ1-5	.	many	TGTGCCAGCAGTTTATTTGCGGATCAGCCCCAGCATTTT	CASSLFADQPQHF
TRBV12-3/TRBV12-4	TRBJ1-5	.	many	TGTGCCAGCAGTTCCGTTGGGGGGGGCAATCAGCCCCAGCATTTT	CASSSVGGGNQPQHF
TRBV6-1	TRBJ2-1	TRBD1	many	TGTGCCAGCAGTCCCCGGCGGACAGGGGGTTACAATGAGCAGTTCTTC	CASSPRRTGGYNEQFF
TRBV9	TRBJ2-3	TRBD2	few	TGTGCCAGCAGCCCTCTAGCGGGGGGGCCCGCAGATACGCAGTATTTT	CASSPLAGGPADTQYF
TRBV7-9	TRBJ2-2	.	.	TGTGCCAGCAGCCTTCCAACCGGGGAGCTGTTTTTT	CASSLPTGELFF
TRBV5-1	TRBJ2-7	TRBD2	.	TGCGCCAGCAGGCCATCCGGGGTAGCGGGAGTACGGGAGCAGTACTTC	CASRPSGVAGVREQYF
TRBV29-1	TRBJ2-7	.	few	TGCAGCGTTTTAGGGGGGGGCTACGAGCAGTACTTC	CSVLGGGYEQYF
TRBV4-2	TRBJ2-1	TRBD1	.	TGTGCCAGCAGCCTCCAATCGACAGGGTTAGTTCAGAATGAGCAGTTCTTC	CASSLQSTGLVQNEQFF
TRBV5-1	TRBJ1-2	TRBD1	.	TGCGCCAGCAGCCCCCGGGAGGGGGCTATTGGCTACACCTTC	CASSPREGAIGYTF
TRBV5-1	TRBJ2-2	.	many	TGCGCCAGCAGCGTAGGACAGAACACCGGGGAGCTGTTTTTT	CASSVGQNTGELFF
TRBV10-3	TRBJ2-7	.	.	TGTGCCATCAGTGAGGGGGGACCCTACGAGCAGTACTTC	CAISEGGPYEQYF
TRBV28	TRBJ2-7	TRBD2	few	TGTGCCAGCAGTTTAGTAGCGGGGGGCCACCAGAGCTCCTACGAGCAGTACTTC	CASSLVAGGHQSSYEQYF
TRBV5-1	TRBJ2-5	.	few	TGCGCCAGCAGTACGACTAGTCGGGAGACCCAGTACTTC	CASSTTSRETQYF
TRBV4-3	TRBJ2-5	TRBD1	few	TGCGCCAGCAGCCAGGCATACGGTACCGGGACAGGGATTGTGGAGACCCAGTACTTC	CASSQAYGTGTGIVETQYF
TRBV25-1	TRBJ2-1	.	many	TGTGCCAGCAGTGGGGCCTACAATGAGCAGTTCTTC	CASSGAYNEQFF
TRBV29-1	TRBJ2-5	TRBD1	.	TGCAGCGTTGAACTTACAGGGGAAGAGACCCAGTACTTC	CSVELTGEETQYF
TRBV29-1	TRBJ2-7	.	many	TGCAGCGTTAAGGACCAAACGGGAGAGCAGTACTTC	CSVKDQTGEQYF
TRBV20-1	TRBJ2-3	TRBD2	many	TGCAGTGCTAGAGATCTACTAGCGGGAGATTCAACAGATACGCAGTATTTT	CSARDLLAGDSTDTQYF
TRBV6-1	TRBJ1-2	TRBD1	.	TGTGCCAGCAGTCGACAAGGGGGCCGCTATGGCTACACCTTC	CASSRQGGRYGYTF
TRBV12-3/TRBV12-4	TRBJ2-5	TRBD1	few	TGTGCCAGCAGTTCCGCCCACCCGGGACAGGGACAAGAGACCCAGTACTTC	CASSSAHPGQGQETQYF
TRBV18	TRBJ2-1	TRBD1	few	TGTGCCAGCTCCAGGACAGGGGCTGGCGGTGAGCAGTTCTTC	CASSRTGAGGEQFF
TRBV10-3	TRBJ2-3	.	few	TGTGCCATCAGCTCCCAGGGGGGGGCCACAGATACGCAGTATTTT	CAISSQGGATDTQYF
TRBV4-3	TRBJ2-7	TRBD2	.	TGCGCCAGCAGCCAAGATAACCTAGCGGGAGGACCCCCCCTCGAGCAGTACTTC	CASSQDNLAGGPPLEQYF
TRBV28	TRBJ2-3	TRBD2	.	TGTGCCAGCACCAATAGCGGGGGCACAGATACGCAGTATTTT	CASTNSGGTDTQYF
TRBV11-2	TRBJ2-7	.	.	TGTGCCAGCAGCTTAGATCAAGTCAGGGGCGAGCAGTACTTC	CASSLDQVRGEQYF
TRBV12-3/TRBV12-4	TRBJ2-2	TRBD2	few	TGTGCCAGCAGTTTACTAGCGGGAGGAAGGAACACCGGGGAGCTGTTTTTT	CASSLLAGGRNTGELFF
TRBV3-1	TRBJ2-7	.	few	TGTGCCAGCAGCCAAGATGGGGAATTCTACGAGCAGTACTTC	CASSQDGEFYEQYF
TRBV19	TRBJ2-5	TRBD2	few	TGTGCCAGTAGTATTCGTAGCGGGAGAGAGACCCAGTACTTC	CASSIRSGRETQYF
TRBV6-5	TRBJ2-5	.	.	TGTGCCAGCAGGACGAACCTGGAGACCCAGTACTTC	CASRTNLETQYF
TRBV5-1	TRBJ2-1	TRBD1	many	TGCGCCAGCAGCCCCGTAGGGGGCTATGAGCAGTTCTTC	CASSPVGGYEQFF
TRBV2	TRBJ2-7	.	.	TGTGCCAGCACCCCAGTGGCCACAGGGATTGGCGAGCAGTACTTC	CASTPVATGIGEQYF
TRBV18	TRBJ1-4	TRBD1	few	TGTGCCAGCTCCCTTACAGGGGGGAGAAGTGAAAAACTGTTTTTT	CASSLTGGRSEKLFF
TRBV7-2	TRBJ1-5	.	many	TGTGCCAGCAGCCCGCAGCCAGGCCCCAATCAGCCCCAGCATTTT	CASSPQPGPNQPQHF
TRBV19	TRBJ1-1	.	.	TGTGCCAGTAGTTCAGACATGGGTACTGAAGCTTTCTTT	CASSSDMGTEAFF
TRBV20-1	TRBJ2-4	TRBD2	many	TGCAGTGCTAGGGCGGGGGGAAAAAACATTCAGTACTTC	CSARAGGKNIQYF
TRBV15	TRBJ2-1	.	.	TGTGCCACCAGCAGAGCCCTATACAATGAGCAGTTCTTC	CATSRALYNEQFF
TRBV9	TRBJ2-7	.	.	TGTGCCAGCAGCGTAGATGGGGGAGCCGCCTACGAGCAGTACTTC	CASSVDGGAAYEQYF
TRBV4-2	TRBJ2-5	.	.	TGTGCCAGCAGCCAAGGGCAGGGAGGAGGCCAAGAGACCCAGTACTTC	CASSQGQGGGQETQYF
TRBV28	TRBJ1-1	.	many	TGTGCCAGCAGCCCAAGCACGACTCTTGGCACTGAAGCTTTCTTT	CASSPSTTLGTEAFF
TRBV6-1	TRBJ2-3	TRBD1	few	TGTGCCAGCAGTGAGGGACAGGGGGCCACAGATACGCAGTATTTT	CASSEGQGATDTQYF
TRBV20-1	TRBJ1-1	.	many	TGCAGTGCTAGAGGGGGGGGCTCGAACACTGAAGCTTTCTTT	CSARGGGSNTEAFF
TRBV6-5	TRBJ2-1	.	few	TGTGCCAGCAGTTACAACAGCCGCTCCTACAATGAGCAGTTCTTC	CASSYNSRSYNEQFF
TRBV4-3	TRBJ2-1	.	few	TGCGCCAGCAGCCAAGATGAGCTCAGCTCCTACAATGAGCAGTTCTTC	CASSQDELSSYNEQFF
TRBV10-3	TRBJ2-3	TRBD1	few	TGTGCCATCAGGACGGGACAGGGGGCAGATACGCAGTATTTT	CAIRTGQGADTQYF